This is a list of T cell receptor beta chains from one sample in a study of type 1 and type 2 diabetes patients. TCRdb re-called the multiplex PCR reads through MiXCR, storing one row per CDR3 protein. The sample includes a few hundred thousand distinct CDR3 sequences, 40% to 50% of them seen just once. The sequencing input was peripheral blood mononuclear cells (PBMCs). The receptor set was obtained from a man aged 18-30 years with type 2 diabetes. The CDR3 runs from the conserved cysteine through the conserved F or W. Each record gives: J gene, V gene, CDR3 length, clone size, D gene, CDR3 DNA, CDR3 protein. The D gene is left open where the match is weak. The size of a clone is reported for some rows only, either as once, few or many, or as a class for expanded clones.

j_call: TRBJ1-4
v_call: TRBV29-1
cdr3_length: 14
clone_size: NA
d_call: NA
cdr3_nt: TGCAGCGGGAGGAAAGGAGGGACTAATGAAAAACTGTTTTTT
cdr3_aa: CSGRKGGTNEKLFF

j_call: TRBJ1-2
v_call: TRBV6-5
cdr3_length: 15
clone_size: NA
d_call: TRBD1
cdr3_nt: TGTGCCAGCAGTACAGTACAGGGGGCCGACTATGGCTACACCTTC
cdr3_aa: CASSTVQGADYGYTF

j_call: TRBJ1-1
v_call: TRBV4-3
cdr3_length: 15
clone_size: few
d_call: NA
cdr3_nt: TGCGCCAGCAGCCAAGACCCCGGGGTAGGCACTGAAGCTTTCTTT
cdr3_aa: CASSQDPGVGTEAFF

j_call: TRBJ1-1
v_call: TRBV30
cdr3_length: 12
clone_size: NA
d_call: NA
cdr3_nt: TGTGCCTGGAGTGACCCCGGAACTGAAGCTTTCTTT
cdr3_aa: CAWSDPGTEAFF

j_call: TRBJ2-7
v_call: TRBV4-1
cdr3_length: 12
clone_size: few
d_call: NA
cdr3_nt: TGCGCCAGCAGCCAAGTTGGGGGCGAGCAGTACTTC
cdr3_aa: CASSQVGGEQYF

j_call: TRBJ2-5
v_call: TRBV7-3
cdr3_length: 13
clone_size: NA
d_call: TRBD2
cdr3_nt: TGTGCCAGCAGCCCGGGAGGTTCGGAGACCCAGTACTTC
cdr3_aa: CASSPGGSETQYF

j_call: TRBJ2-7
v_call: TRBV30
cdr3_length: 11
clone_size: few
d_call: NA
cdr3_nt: TGTGCCTGGAGTAGTCTCTACGAGCAGTACTTC
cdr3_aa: CAWSSLYEQYF

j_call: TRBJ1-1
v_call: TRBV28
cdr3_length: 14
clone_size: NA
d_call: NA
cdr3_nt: TGTGCCAGCAGTTTGGTGCCTTCGAACACTGAAGCTTTCTTT
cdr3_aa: CASSLVPSNTEAFF

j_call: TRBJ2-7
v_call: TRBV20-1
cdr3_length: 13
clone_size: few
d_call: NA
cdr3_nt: TGCAGTGCACGACAGACGGGGTCGTACGAGCAGTACTTC
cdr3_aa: CSARQTGSYEQYF

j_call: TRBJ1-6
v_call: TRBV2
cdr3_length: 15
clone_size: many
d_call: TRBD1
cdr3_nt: TGTGCCAGCAGGGGACAGGGCTCGTGGAATTCACCCCTCCACTTT
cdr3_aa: CASRGQGSWNSPLHF

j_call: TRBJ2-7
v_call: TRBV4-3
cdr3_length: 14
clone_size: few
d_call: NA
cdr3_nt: TGCGCCAGCAGCCAAGATGCCGTCGGCTACGAGCAGTACTTC
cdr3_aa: CASSQDAVGYEQYF

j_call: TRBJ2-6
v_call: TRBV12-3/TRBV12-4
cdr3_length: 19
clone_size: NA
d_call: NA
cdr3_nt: TGTGCCAGCAGCCAAGATCGAACAGCGGTACCTCTAGGGGCCAACGTCCTGACTTTC
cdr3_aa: CASSQDRTAVPLGANVLTF

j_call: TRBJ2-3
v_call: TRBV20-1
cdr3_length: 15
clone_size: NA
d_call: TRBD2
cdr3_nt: TGCAGTGCTAGGCAACTAGCGGGAGGGACAGATACGCAGTATTTT
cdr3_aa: CSARQLAGGTDTQYF

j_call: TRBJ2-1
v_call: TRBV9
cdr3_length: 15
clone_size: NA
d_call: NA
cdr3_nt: TGTGCCAGCAGCGACAGGGGGGGGGATTACAATGAGCAGTTCTTC
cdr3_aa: CASSDRGGDYNEQFF

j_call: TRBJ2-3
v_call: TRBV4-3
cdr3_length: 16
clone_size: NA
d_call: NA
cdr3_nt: TGCACCAGCAGCCAAGATGGGACGTCTAGCACAGATACGCAGTATTTT
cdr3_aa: CTSSQDGTSSTDTQYF

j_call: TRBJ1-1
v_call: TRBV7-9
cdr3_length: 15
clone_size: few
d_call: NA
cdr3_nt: TGTGCCAGCAGCTTTCCGGGACACAAGAACACTGAAGCTTTCTTT
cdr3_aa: CASSFPGHKNTEAFF

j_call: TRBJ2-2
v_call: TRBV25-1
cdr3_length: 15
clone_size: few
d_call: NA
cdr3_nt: TGTGCCAGCAGTGCTGAAAGGTTGGCGACCGGGGAGCTGTTTTTT
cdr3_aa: CASSAERLATGELFF

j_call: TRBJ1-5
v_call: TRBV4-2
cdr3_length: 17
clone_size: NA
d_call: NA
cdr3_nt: TGTGCCAGCAGCCAGGAACAGGGACTGGGTGGCGATCAGCCCCAGCATTTT
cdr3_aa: CASSQEQGLGGDQPQHF